This record covers a single T cell receptor (beta chain). Its antigen is not known. All glioblastoma patients lacked an isocitrate dehydrogenase mutation. These data originate in a study of glioma-infiltrating T cells after dendritic cell vaccination. Study in general: Patients had newly diagnosed or recurrent glioblastoma and received dendritic cell vaccines. Treatment, given 2003 to 2012, was autologous tumor lysate-pulsed dendritic cell vaccination. Study findings and constraints: Higher pretreatment TIL content predicted longer progression-free time and survival.

From germline, CDR1 is LNHDA and CDR2 SQIVND (reference sequence). This CDR3 contains 18 residues. The V gene lost 2 bases and the J gene lost 6 bases, with 23 bases spanning the gap. Data came from immunoSEQ multiplex PCR; TCRdb stores just in-frame clones and leaves some out. The table has 60,000 to 70,000 clones, 75% to 90% seen once. The sequence came from a human donor with glioblastoma. Here the sequenced sample was blood, taken before dendritic cell vaccination. The chain carries TRBV19 and TRBJ2-1, with a tentative D call TRBD1 (6 bases). The CDR3 is CASSIFGGDTSLPNEQFF. CDR3 nucleotide sequence: TGTGCCAGTAGTATATTCGGTGGGGACACCTCTCTTCCCAATGAGCAGTTCTTC.